This is a list of T cell receptor beta chains from one sample in a study of blood T cells in healthy people across ages. One entry per CDR3 protein, called by TCRdb with MiXCR from the 5' RACE reads. The sample consists of approximately 800,000 distinct CDR3 sequences, under 80% of them appearing once. The sequencing input was blood. These receptors were taken from a man aged 25-45 years in good health. Each CDR3 is given with its conserved first and last residue. Fields, in order: D gene, V gene, J gene, clone size, CDR3 protein, CDR3 DNA. D genes are given only for firm matches. The size field is filled for only some rows; it gives once, few, many or a size class.

-	TRBV10-3	TRBJ2-5	-	CAIIARLGETQYF	TGTGCCATCATAGCCAGGCTCGGGGAGACCCAGTACTTC
-	TRBV10-3	TRBJ2-5	-	CAISDLRSLGETQYF	TGTGCCATCAGTGACTTGAGGTCACTTGGGGAGACCCAGTACTTC
TRBD1	TRBV20-1	TRBJ2-5	-	CSAGDRGRGQETQYF	TGCAGTGCTGGCGACAGGGGGCGAGGACAAGAGACCCAGTACTTC
-	TRBV2	TRBJ2-3	-	CASSEGRDTRYF	TGTGCCAGCAGTGAAGGGCGGGATACGCGGTATTTT
TRBD1	TRBV7-6	TRBJ2-6	-	CASSHYRGVGANVLTF	TGTGCCAGCAGCCATTACAGGGGCGTCGGGGCCAACGTCCTGACTTTC
-	TRBV28	TRBJ2-7	-	CASSLTGARSSYEQYF	TGTGCCAGCAGTCTTACAGGCGCACGGAGCTCCTACGAGCAGTACTTC
-	TRBV5-1	TRBJ2-7	-	CASSLGLKYEQYF	TGCGCCAGCAGCTTGGGACTAAAATACGAGCAGTACTTC
-	TRBV6-6	TRBJ2-7	few	CASKATGFREQYF	TGTGCCAGCAAGGCTACTGGGTTCCGCGAGCAGTACTTC
-	TRBV20-1	TRBJ2-6	-	CSGSRTGANVLTF	TGCAGTGGATCCAGGACCGGGGCCAACGTCCTGACTTTC
TRBD2	TRBV7-9	TRBJ2-7	-	CASSSGLANSYEQYF	TGTGCCAGCAGCTCAGGACTAGCAAACTCCTACGAGCAGTACTTC
-	TRBV4-2	TRBJ1-2	-	CASSQPSRGRGYTF	TGTGCCAGCAGCCAACCGAGCAGGGGCCGAGGCTACACCTTC
-	TRBV4-2	TRBJ2-1	-	CASSQFRGGVNEQFF	TGTGCCAGCAGCCAATTCCGAGGAGGGGTGAATGAGCAGTTCTTC
-	TRBV20-1	TRBJ2-7	-	CSAPTGPSYNEQYF	TGCAGTGCCCCCACCGGGCCCTCCTACAATGAGCAGTACTTC
-	TRBV27	TRBJ1-2	-	CASSLIRGHGYTF	TGTGCCAGCAGTTTAATACGGGGGCATGGCTACACCTTC
TRBD1	TRBV6-6	TRBJ2-7	-	CASSYARDRGTYEQYF	TGTGCCAGCAGTTACGCCCGGGACAGGGGAACCTACGAGCAGTACTTC
TRBD2	TRBV7-2	TRBJ2-1	few	CASSLLPGAGYSYNEQFF	TGTGCCAGCAGCCTCCTGCCGGGAGCGGGATACTCCTACAATGAGCAGTTCTTC
TRBD1	TRBV20-1	TRBJ2-5	-	CRAGTGRETQYF	TGCAGGGCAGGGACAGGGAGAGAGACCCAGTACTTC
-	TRBV9	TRBJ2-7	-	CASSAGGDFTEQYF	TGTGCCAGCAGCGCAGGGGGGGACTTCACCGAGCAGTACTTC
-	TRBV5-1	TRBJ1-6	-	CASRVRDDNSPLHF	TGCGCCAGCAGGGTCAGAGATGATAATTCACCCCTCCACTTT
-	TRBV7-3	TRBJ2-2	-	CASSLVGAVTGELFF	TGTGCCAGCAGCTTAGTCGGGGCGGTTACCGGGGAGCTGTTTTTT
-	TRBV5-1	TRBJ2-3	-	CASSLVGRQTSTDTQYF	TGCGCCAGCAGCTTGGTTGGTAGGCAGACAAGCACAGATACGCAGTATTTT
-	TRBV10-3	TRBJ1-5	-	CAISESGKPQHF	TGTGCCATCAGTGAGTCAGGAAAGCCCCAGCATTTT